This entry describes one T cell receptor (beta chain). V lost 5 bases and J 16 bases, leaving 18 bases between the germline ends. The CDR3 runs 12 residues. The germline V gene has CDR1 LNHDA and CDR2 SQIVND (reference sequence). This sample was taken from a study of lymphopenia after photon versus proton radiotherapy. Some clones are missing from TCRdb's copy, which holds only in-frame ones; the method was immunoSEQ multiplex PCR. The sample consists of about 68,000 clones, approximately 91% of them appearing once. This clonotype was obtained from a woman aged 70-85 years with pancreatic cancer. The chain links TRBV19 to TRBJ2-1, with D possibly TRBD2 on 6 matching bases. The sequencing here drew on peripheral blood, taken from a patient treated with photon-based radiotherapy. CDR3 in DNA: TGTGCCAGTAGTTCCACGGCGGGGAGCGTTTTCTTC. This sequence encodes CASSSTAGSVFF. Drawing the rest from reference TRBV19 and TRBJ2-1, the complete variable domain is DGGITQSPKYLFRKEGQNVTLSCEQNLNHDAMYWYRQDPGQGLRLIYYSQIVNDFQKGDIAEGYSVSREKKESFPLTVTSAQKNPTAFYLCASSSTAGSVFFGPGTRLTVL.